The 23 T cell receptor beta chains reported below all come from one sample, sequenced in a study of blood T cell repertoires in COVID-19. The data were produced by immunoSEQ multiplex PCR, yet TCRdb's version contains in-frame clones alone and is incomplete. The data hold about 410,000 clones, with under 90% observed a single time. The sequenced sample consisted of PBMCs or T cells enriched from blood (not recorded which). All receptors derive from a woman under 40 who had recovered from COVID-19.

This clone has only one observation. The chain recombines TRBV7-2 with TRBJ2-7; D gene ambiguous. Germline values: CDR1 SGHTA, CDR2 FQGNSA. With 1 base removed from V and 1 base from J, the gap between germline ends came to 11 bases. The CDR3 runs 15 residues. This CDR3 reads CASSLVVGGSYEQYF. The DNA for the CDR3 is TGTGCCAGCAGCTTAGTGGTAGGCGGTTCCTACGAGCAGTACTTC.

This clone was recorded only once. The chain joins TRBV5-1 to TRBJ1-1, with a possible D match to TRBD1 (5 bases). CDR1 SGHRS and CDR2 YFSETQ come from the germline V gene. The V and J ends lost 4 bases and 8 bases respectively, with 12 bases between them. The CDR3 extends over 12 amino acids. The DNA of the CDR3 is TGCGCCAGCAGCCGGGCAGACAGCGAAGCTTTCTTT. This translates into CASSRADSEAFF.

This chain links TRBV5-1 with TRBJ2-3; no reliable D call. The CDR3 totals 17 residues. V was pared by 1 base and J by 0 bases, with 15 bases between. The germline V gene has CDR1 SGHRS and CDR2 YFSETQ. The CDR3 DNA follows: TGCGCCAGCAGCTTGTTGCCGAAACTCTCTAGCACAGATACGCAGTATTTT. Amino acid sequence: CASSLLPKLSSTDTQYF.

V is TRBV19 and J is TRBJ2-5; 8 bases align to TRBD1. Looked up from germline, CDR1 is LNHDA and CDR2 is SQIVND (reference sequence). This CDR3 has 15 residues. The ends lost 1 base at V and 1 base at J; junction bases unmatched: 2. The CDR3 reads CASSIARGPQETQYF. DNA for the CDR3: TGTGCCAGTAGTATAGCCAGGGGGCCCCAAGAGACCCAGTACTTC.

The chain links TRBV11-2 to TRBJ2-7; TRBD1 is a possible D gene (5 bases). The CDR3 spans 14 residues. The V end lost 3 bases, the J end lost 6 bases, and 15 bases lay between the germline ends. The germline V gene has CDR1 SGHAT and CDR2 FQNNGV. The CDR3 nucleotides read TGTGCCAGCAGCTTCCCCAACACAGGTTCCGAGCAGTACTTC. As protein: CASSFPNTGSEQYF.

CDR3 protein: CASSELRGSSYNSPLHF. The CDR3 DNA is TGTGCCAGCAGCGAGCTGCGGGGGAGCTCCTATAATTCACCCCTCCACTTT. This chain connects TRBV9 to TRBJ1-6; a weak D match, TRBD1 (5 bases). The CDR3 has 17 amino acids. CDR1 is SGDLS, CDR2 YYNGEE, per germline. V lost 3 bases and J 0 bases, leaving 13 bases between the germline ends.

The chain joins TRBV28 to TRBJ2-7; possibly TRBD2 for D (5 bases). V dropped 5 bases and J dropped 4 bases, with 12 bases sitting between them. The CDR3 has 13 amino acids. CDR1 and CDR2 (germline): MDHEN, SYDVKM. The CDR3 loop is CASSPFRGYEQYF. The CDR3 nucleotides are TGTGCCAGCAGTCCATTTCGGGGATACGAGCAGTACTTC.

The V and J genes are TRBV28 and TRBJ1-1; 12 nucleotides line up with TRBD1. There are 18 residues in the CDR3. V shed 4 bases and J 1 base; nucleotides not matched to a gene: 10. Germline CDR1 is MDHEN and CDR2 is SYDVKM. CDR3 nucleotides: TGTGCCAGCAGTTCCCCCGGGACAGGGGGCGGGGGGAACACTGAAGCTTTCTTT. Translated, it gives CASSSPGTGGGGNTEAFF.

This clone was found a few times. The chain recombines TRBV30 with TRBJ2-2; TRBD1 matches at 7 bases. Germline trimming cut 0 bases from V and 3 bases from J; bases unmatched to any gene: 4. Germline V gene data show CDR1 as GTSNPN and CDR2 as SVGIG (reference sequence). This CDR3 has 15 amino acids. In DNA, the CDR3 is TGTGCCTGGAGTGTACCGGGGACAGACACCGGGGAGCTGTTTTTT. This translates into CAWSVPGTDTGELFF. Filled out from reference TRBV30 and TRBJ2-2, the complete variable domain reads SQTIHQWPATLVQPVGSPLSLECTVEGTSNPNLYWYRQAAGRGLQLLFYSVGIGQISSEVPQNLSASRPQDRQFILSSKKLLLSDSGFYLCAWSVPGTDTGELFFGEGSRLTVL.

The chain combines TRBV4-1 with TRBJ2-1, with 7 nucleotides matching TRBD1. The CDR3 has 16 residues. After removal of 4 bases from V and 0 bases from J, the junction contained 6 bases not matched to a gene. Germline values: CDR1 MGHRA, CDR2 YSYEKL. CDR3 in DNA: TGCGCCAGCAGCCCCTCCGGGACAGACTCCTACAATGAGCAGTTCTTC. Translation gives CASSPSGTDSYNEQFF.

V and J are TRBV24-1 and TRBJ2-7, with 9 nucleotides matching TRBD1. The V gene's germline CDR1 is KGHDR and CDR2 SFDVKD. The ends lost 9 bases at V and 6 bases at J; junction bases unmatched: 8. The CDR3 consists of 13 residues. CDR3 region: CATGTGNVREQYF. CDR3 nucleotides: TGTGCCACCGGGACAGGGAACGTACGCGAGCAGTACTTC.

This rearrangement joins TRBV7-8 to TRBJ1-1; 8 bases map to TRBD1. The V gene's germline CDR1 is SGHVS and CDR2 FQNEAQ. This CDR3 contains 16 residues. The V and J ends lost 5 bases and 1 base, in that order; junction bases with no gene match: 9. CDR3 in amino acids: CASSLGRTGRNTEAFF. The CDR3 nucleotides are TGTGCCAGCAGCCTTGGGCGGACAGGGAGGAACACTGAAGCTTTCTTT.

V gene TRBV12-3 or TRBV12-4 combines with J gene TRBJ2-1; D uncertain. V dropped 4 bases and J dropped 5 bases, with 6 bases sitting between them. This CDR3 is built from 12 residues. CDR3 region: CASSWLDNEQFF. CDR3 nucleotides: TGTGCCAGCAGTTGGCTAGACAATGAGCAGTTCTTC.

The rearrangement links TRBV15 to TRBJ2-3; maybe TRBD2 (5 bases). CDR1 is LNHNV and CDR2 is YYDKDF in the germline V gene (reference sequence). The V and J ends lost 0 bases and 7 bases respectively, with 11 bases between them. This CDR3 region has 14 residues. Here the CDR3 DNA reads TGTGCCACCAGCAGAGAAAGGCTAGCACATACGCAGTATTTT. This gives the protein CATSRERLAHTQYF.

J is TRBJ1-2 and V is TRBV7-9; 8 nucleotides match TRBD1. V trimming: 6 bases; J trimming: 7 bases; junction bases outside the gene matches: 10. The CDR3 extends over 14 amino acids. Germline V gene data show CDR1 as SEHNR and CDR2 as FQNEAQ (reference sequence). The CDR3 nucleotides read TGTGCCAGCAGTCTCTCTGGACAGGGCCCTGGCTACACCTTC. Amino acids: CASSLSGQGPGYTF. The full variable domain, with the rest looked up from reference TRBV7-9 and TRBJ1-2, is DTGVSQNPRHKITKRGQNVTFRCDPISEHNRLYWYRQTLGQGPEFLTYFQNEAQLEKSRLLSDRFSAERPKGSFSTLEIQRTEQGDSAMYLCASSLSGQGPGYTFGSGTRLTVV.

V usage is TRBV30 and J usage is TRBJ1-4, with D possibly matching TRBD1 (6 bases). V was clipped by 4 bases and J by 1 base, with 7 bases between them. The CDR3 extends over 13 amino acids. In germline, CDR1 is GTSNPN, CDR2 SVGIG (reference sequence). Written as DNA, the CDR3 is TGTGCCTGGACGGGACAAACTAATGAAAAACTGTTTTTT. It is translated as CAWTGQTNEKLFF.

The chain is built from TRBV7-8 and TRBJ1-4; D ambiguous. Germline CDR1 reads SGHVS; CDR2 reads FQNEAQ. This CDR3 has 13 residues. V lost 5 bases and J 8 bases, leaving 12 bases between the germline ends. The CDR3 coding sequence is TGTGCCAGCAGCCGAGCCAACTGGGAAAAACTGTTTTTT. Its translation is CASSRANWEKLFF.

Note on this clone: The same CDR3 can be traced to other DNA sequences in this sample. CDR3 residues: CASSLGTAQETQYF. The CDR3 nucleotides are TGTGCCAGCAGTCTAGGGACAGCACAAGAGACCCAGTACTTC. J is TRBJ2-5 and V is TRBV7-9, with 7 bases aligning to TRBD1. CDR1 SEHNR and CDR2 FQNEAQ come from the germline V gene (reference sequence). This CDR3 contains 14 residues. V trimming: 6 bases; J trimming: 2 bases; junction bases outside the gene matches: 6.

This chain connects TRBV11-2 to TRBJ1-2, with D tentatively TRBD1 (6 bases). The V gene's germline CDR1 is SGHAT and CDR2 FQNNGV. V was trimmed by 5 bases and J by 3 bases, leaving 16 bases between them. The CDR3 has 15 residues. CDR3 nucleotides: TGTGCCAGCAGCCCCTCCAACAGGGCGGACTATGGCTACACCTTC. As protein: CASSPSNRADYGYTF. The full variable domain, completed using reference TRBV11-2 and TRBJ1-2, is EAGVAQSPRYKIIEKRQSVAFWCNPISGHATLYWYQQILGQGPKLLIQFQNNGVVDDSQLPKDRFSAERLKGVDSTLKIQPAKLEDSAVYLCASSPSNRADYGYTFGSGTRLTVV.

This chain connects TRBV5-1 to TRBJ1-3, with 7 bases lining up with TRBD1. J was trimmed by 4 bases and V by 3 bases; bases with no gene match: 13. The CDR3 contains 17 residues. Germline-derived CDR1 and CDR2 are SGHRS and YFSETQ. DNA for the CDR3: TGCGCCAGCAGCTCGACGGGACAGACTACCGGAGGAAACACCATATATTTT. The encoded protein is CASSSTGQTTGGNTIYF.

This clone has only one observation. This specimen includes other DNA sequences encoding the same CDR3. The chain couples TRBV6-5 to TRBJ1-5; 8 nucleotides agree with TRBD1. After removal of 5 bases from V and 1 base from J, the junction contained 1 base not matched to a gene. Germline loops: CDR1 MNHEY, CDR2 SVGAGI. CDR3 size: 14 residues. The CDR3 DNA is TGTGCCAGCAGTAGACAGGGGAGCAATCAGCCCCAGCATTTT. Translated, it gives CASSRQGSNQPQHF.

This chain uses TRBV3-1 (or the pseudogene TRBV3-2) with TRBJ2-7, with 16 bases fitting TRBD2. The ends lost 4 bases at V and 4 bases at J; junction bases unmatched: 4. Germline CDR1 and CDR2: LGHDT and YNNKEL (reference sequence). This CDR3 spans 16 amino acids. CDR3 amino acids: CASSRGTSGRGYEQYF. The DNA for the CDR3 is TGTGCCAGCAGCCGGGGGACTAGCGGGAGGGGATACGAGCAGTACTTC.

A note on this clone: Mismatch with germline at one junction end may stem from a read error. The V gene is TRBV7-7, the J gene TRBJ1-3, with 8 bases matching TRBD1. CDR3 length: 15 amino acids. The germline gives CDR1 SSHAT, CDR2 FNYEAQ (reference sequence). The CDR3 protein is CASSLGTGSGNTIYF. The CDR3 coding sequence is TGTGCTAGCAGCTTAGGGACAGGCTCTGGAAACACCATATATTTT. The full variable domain, with the rest looked up from reference TRBV7-7 and TRBJ1-3, is GAGVSQSPRYKVTKRGQDVTLRCDPISSHATLYWYQQALGQGPEFLTYFNYEAQPDKSGLPSDRFSAERPEGSISTLTIQRTEQRDSAMYRCASSLGTGSGNTIYFGEGSWLTVV.